The T cell receptor (beta chain) described here comes from a study of metastatic and nonmetastatic thyroid tumors. Study summary: Across blood and tumor or nodule tissue, repertoires from malignant and benign thyroid patients were compared with one another.

No treatment of any kind had been given to any patient before thyroid surgery. The CDR3 extends over 13 amino acids. CDR1 and CDR2 (germline): MDHEN, SYDVKM. The ends were cut back, 2 bases at V and 11 bases at J, with 15 bases in the middle. Under the authors' procedure: Construction of a distant-metastasis classifier for papillary thyroid cancer relied on CDR3 differences across clinicopathological groups. TCRdb recomputed clones from the PCR reads via MiXCR. The V and J calls were not made by the authors but by TCRdb's processing. The profile shows 8,000 to 10,000 clones, about 15% of them singletons.

Sequencing was performed on blood. This chain connects TRBV28 to TRBJ1-1, with no clear D. The TCR was taken from a female donor with papillary thyroid cancer or a benign thyroid nodule (not recorded which). Some clones in this sample may be carry-over from other donors' samples. The CDR3 is CASSLIIRAFAFF. Written as DNA, the CDR3 is TGTGCCAGCAGTTTAATAATTAGGGCGTTTGCTTTCTTT.